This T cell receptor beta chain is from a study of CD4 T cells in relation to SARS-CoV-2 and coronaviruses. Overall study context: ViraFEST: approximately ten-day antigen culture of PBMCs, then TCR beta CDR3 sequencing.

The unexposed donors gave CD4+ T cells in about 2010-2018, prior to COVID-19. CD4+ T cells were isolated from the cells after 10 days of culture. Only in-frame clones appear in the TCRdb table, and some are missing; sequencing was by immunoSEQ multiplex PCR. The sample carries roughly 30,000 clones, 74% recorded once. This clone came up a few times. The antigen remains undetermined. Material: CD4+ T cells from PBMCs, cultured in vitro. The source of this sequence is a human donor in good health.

CDR3 DNA sequence: TGTGCCTCATCGAGCAGGGCCGACTCGTCTGATTCACCCCTCCACTTT. Protein sequence: CASSSRADSSDSPLHF. The chain combines TRBV2 with TRBJ1-6; possible D gene TRBD1, 5 bases. The V gene lost 11 bases and the J gene lost 8 bases, with 25 bases spanning the gap. Germline V gene lookup returns CDR1 SNHLY and CDR2 FYNNEI. The CDR3 totals 16 residues.